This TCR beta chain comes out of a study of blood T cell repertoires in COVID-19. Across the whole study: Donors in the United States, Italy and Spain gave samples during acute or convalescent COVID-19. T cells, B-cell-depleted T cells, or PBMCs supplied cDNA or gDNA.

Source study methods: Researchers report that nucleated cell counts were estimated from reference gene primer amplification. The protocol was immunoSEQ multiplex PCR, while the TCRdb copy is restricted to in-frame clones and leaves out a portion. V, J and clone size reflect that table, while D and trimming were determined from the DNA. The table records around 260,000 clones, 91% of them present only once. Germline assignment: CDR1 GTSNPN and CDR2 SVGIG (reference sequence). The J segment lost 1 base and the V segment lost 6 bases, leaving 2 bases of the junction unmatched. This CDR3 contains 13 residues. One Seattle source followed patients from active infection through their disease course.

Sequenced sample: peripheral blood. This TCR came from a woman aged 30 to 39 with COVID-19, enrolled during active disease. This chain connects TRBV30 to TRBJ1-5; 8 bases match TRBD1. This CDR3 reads CACRTGSNQPQHF. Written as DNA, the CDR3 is TGTGCCTGTAGGACAGGGAGCAATCAGCCCCAGCATTTT.